This TCR beta chain comes out of a study of blood T cell repertoires in COVID-19. Study context: The cDNA or gDNA used as material had been derived from T cells, B-cell-depleted T cells, or PBMCs.

A few counts support this clone. From germline, CDR1 is SNHLY and CDR2 FYNNEI. J was trimmed by 0 bases and V by 8 bases; bases with no gene match: 9. The CDR3 covers 16 residues. Those enrolled, adults aged roughly 18 to 100 years, came from around 25 US areas. Symptom resolution, clearance, or two negative PCRs marked the recovered donors of Cohort 3. As originally analysed: Reference gene primers were amplified, and this amplification served to estimate nucleated cell counts. Sequencing used immunoSEQ multiplex PCR; TCRdb keeps in-frame clones, though not all of them. D and trimming come from the DNA, and the V and J calls and clone size come from that table. The table shows about 160,000 clones, with about 80% occurring only once.

The TCR comes from an older woman who had recovered from COVID-19. The sample consisted of PBMCs or T cells enriched from blood (not recorded which). The chain is built from TRBV2 and TRBJ2-4, with 8 bases lining up with TRBD2. CDR3 coding DNA: TGTGCCAGCTCGTACGGGAGGGGGACAGCCAAAAACATTCAGTACTTC. Translated, it gives CASSYGRGTAKNIQYF.